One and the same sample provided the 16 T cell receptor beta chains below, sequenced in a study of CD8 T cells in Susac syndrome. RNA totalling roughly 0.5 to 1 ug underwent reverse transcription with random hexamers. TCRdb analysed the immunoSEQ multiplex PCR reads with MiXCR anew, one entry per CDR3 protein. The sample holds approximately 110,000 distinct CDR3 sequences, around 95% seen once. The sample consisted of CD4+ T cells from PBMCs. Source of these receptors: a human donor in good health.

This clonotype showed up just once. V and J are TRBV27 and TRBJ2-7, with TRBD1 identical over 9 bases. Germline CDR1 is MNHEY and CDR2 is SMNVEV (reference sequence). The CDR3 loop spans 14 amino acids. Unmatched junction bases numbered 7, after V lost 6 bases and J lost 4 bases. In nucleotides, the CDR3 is TGTGCCAGCAGACCCACAGGGGGCGGGTACGAGCAGTACTTC. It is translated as CASRPTGGGYEQYF.

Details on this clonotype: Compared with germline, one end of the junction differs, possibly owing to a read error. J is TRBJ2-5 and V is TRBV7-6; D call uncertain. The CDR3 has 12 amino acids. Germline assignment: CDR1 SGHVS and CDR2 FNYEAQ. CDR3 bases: TGTGCCAGCGGCTTATCGGGAGAGACCCAGTACTTC. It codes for CASGLSGETQYF.

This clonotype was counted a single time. The CDR3, as DNA: TGCGCCAGCAGCCCTTACTCCACCGACAGGGGGGAAGGCTACACCTTC. Translated: CASSPYSTDRGEGYTF. The V and J genes are TRBV5-1 and TRBJ1-2; 9 bases are a match to TRBD1. The germline CDR1 and CDR2 sequences are SGHRS and YFSETQ. The length of the CDR3 is 16 residues. V lost 4 bases and J lost 8; bases outside the gene matches: 15.

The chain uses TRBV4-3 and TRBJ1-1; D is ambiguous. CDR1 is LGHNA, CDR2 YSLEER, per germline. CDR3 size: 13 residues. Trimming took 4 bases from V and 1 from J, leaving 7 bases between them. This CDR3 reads CASSPDSNTEAFF. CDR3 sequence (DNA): TGCGCCAGCAGCCCCGACTCGAACACTGAAGCTTTCTTT.

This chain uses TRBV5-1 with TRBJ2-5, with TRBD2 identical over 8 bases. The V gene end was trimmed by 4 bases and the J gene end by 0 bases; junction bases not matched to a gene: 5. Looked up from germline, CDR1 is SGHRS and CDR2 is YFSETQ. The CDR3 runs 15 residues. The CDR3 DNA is TGCGCCAGCAGCATTTTAGCGGGAAACCAAGAGACCCAGTACTTC. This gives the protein CASSILAGNQETQYF.

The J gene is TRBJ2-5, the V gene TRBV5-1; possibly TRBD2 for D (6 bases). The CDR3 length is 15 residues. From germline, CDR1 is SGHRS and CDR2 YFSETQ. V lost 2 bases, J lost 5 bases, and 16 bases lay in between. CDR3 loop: CASSFGGSGGETQYF. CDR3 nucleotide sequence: TGCGCCAGCAGCTTTGGGGGGAGCGGTGGTGAGACCCAGTACTTC.

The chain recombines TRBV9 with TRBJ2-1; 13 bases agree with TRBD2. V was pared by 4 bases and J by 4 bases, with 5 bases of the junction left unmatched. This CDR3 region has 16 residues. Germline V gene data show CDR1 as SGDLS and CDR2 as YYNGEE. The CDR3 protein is CASSFGTSGKYNEQFF. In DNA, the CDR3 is TGTGCCAGCAGCTTTGGGACTAGCGGGAAGTACAATGAGCAGTTCTTC.

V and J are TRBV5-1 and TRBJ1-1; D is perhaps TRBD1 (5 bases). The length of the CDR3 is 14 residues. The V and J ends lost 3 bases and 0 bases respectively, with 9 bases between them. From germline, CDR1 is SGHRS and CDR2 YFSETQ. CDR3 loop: CASSSTTVNTEAFF. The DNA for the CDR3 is TGCGCCAGCAGCTCGACGACAGTGAACACTGAAGCTTTCTTT.

The CDR3 is CASTSAWLNTEAFF. The CDR3 region has the DNA TGTGCCAGTACCTCGGCGTGGTTGAACACTGAAGCTTTCTTT. The chain couples TRBV19 to TRBJ1-1; D is uncertain. The CDR3 contains 14 residues. Germline V lookup: CDR1 LNHDA, CDR2 SQIVND (reference sequence). The V end was cut by 7 bases, the J end by 0 bases, with 12 bases between.

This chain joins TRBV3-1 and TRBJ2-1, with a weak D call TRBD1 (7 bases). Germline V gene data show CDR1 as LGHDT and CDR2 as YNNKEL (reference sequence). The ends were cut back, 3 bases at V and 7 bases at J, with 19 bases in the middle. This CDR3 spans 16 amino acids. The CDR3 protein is CASSHRGGRGRNEQFF. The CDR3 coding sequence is TGTGCCAGCAGCCATCGAGGGGGCAGGGGGAGGAATGAGCAGTTCTTC.

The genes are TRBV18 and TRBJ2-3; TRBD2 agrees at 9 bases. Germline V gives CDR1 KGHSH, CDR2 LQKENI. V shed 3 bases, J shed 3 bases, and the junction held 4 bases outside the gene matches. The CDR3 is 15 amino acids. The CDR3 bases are TGTGCCAGCTCACCTCTAGCGGGGTCTACAGATACGCAGTATTTT. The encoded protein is CASSPLAGSTDTQYF.

The CDR3 loop reads CASSHGGQGRYEQYF. The CDR3 DNA is TGTGCCAGCAGCCATGGAGGGCAGGGGAGGTACGAGCAGTACTTC. The chain couples TRBV5-6 to TRBJ2-7; either TRBD1 or TRBD2 may supply D (6 bases each). Trimming stripped 4 bases from V and 4 bases from J, with 18 bases between. Germline lookup yields CDR1 SGHDT and CDR2 YYEEEE. The CDR3 runs 15 residues.

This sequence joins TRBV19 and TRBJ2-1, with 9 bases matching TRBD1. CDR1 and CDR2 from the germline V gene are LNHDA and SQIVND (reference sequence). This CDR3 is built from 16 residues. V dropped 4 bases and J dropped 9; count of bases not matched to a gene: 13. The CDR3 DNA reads TGTGCCAGTAGTACACCCGGGACAGGGAGTATTGGTGAGCAGTTCTTC. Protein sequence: CASSTPGTGSIGEQFF. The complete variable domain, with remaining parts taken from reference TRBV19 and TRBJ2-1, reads DGGITQSPKYLFRKEGQNVTLSCEQNLNHDAMYWYRQDPGQGLRLIYYSQIVNDFQKGDIAEGYSVSREKKESFPLTVTSAQKNPTAFYLCASSTPGTGSIGEQFFGPGTRLTVL.

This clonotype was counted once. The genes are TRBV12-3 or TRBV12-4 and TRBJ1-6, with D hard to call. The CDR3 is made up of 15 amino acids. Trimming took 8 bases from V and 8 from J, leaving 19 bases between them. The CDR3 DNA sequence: TGTGCCAGCTCCCCAAGCGGTCGGTTCGATTCACCCCTCCACTTT. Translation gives CASSPSGRFDSPLHF.

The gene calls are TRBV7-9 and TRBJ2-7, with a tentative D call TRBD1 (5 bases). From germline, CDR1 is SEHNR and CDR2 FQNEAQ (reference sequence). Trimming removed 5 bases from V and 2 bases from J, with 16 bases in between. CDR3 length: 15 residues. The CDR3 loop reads CASSPPRTHTYEQYF. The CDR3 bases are TGTGCCAGCAGCCCCCCCCGGACACATACCTACGAGCAGTACTTC.

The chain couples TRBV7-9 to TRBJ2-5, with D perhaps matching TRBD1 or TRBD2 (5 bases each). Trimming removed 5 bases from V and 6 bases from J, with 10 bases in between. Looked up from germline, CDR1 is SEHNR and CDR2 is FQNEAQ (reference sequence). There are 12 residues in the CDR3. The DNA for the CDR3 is TGTGCCAGCAGCGGGGACGTAAAGACCCAGTACTTC. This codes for CASSGDVKTQYF.